This TCR beta chain was obtained from a study of CD8+ T cells in alopecia areata. On the study more broadly: Twice a day, 5 to 10 mg of oral tofacitinib was administered to treated patients. Findings of the study overall: Significant decreases in scalp clonality and expanded CD8+ clones followed tofacitinib treatment.

Treatment defined: oral pan-JAK inhibitor, 5-10 mg twice daily. Sampling of alopecia areata patients yielded lesional scalp punch biopsies as well as peripheral blood. Extracted RNA was reverse transcribed, and the resulting cDNA served as sequencing template. The data were produced by immunoSEQ multiplex PCR, yet TCRdb's version contains in-frame clones alone and is incomplete. Among over 150,000 clones, approximately 53% were seen once, and the ten largest hold more than 10%. CDR1 is MGHDK and CDR2 is SYGVNS in the germline V gene. V was trimmed by 2 bases and J by 6 bases, leaving 14 bases between them. The CDR3 sequence is 14 residues long. Concerning this clone: The antigen is unknown.

The clonotype originates from a human donor with alopecia areata. The chain employs TRBV25-1 and TRBJ2-7; D may be TRBD1 or TRBD2 (5 bases each). The sequencing used CD8+ T cells sorted from blood, collected at week 24, from a patient treated with tofacitinib. The CDR3: CASSEGRGTSEQYF. The CDR3 DNA sequence: TGTGCCAGCAGTGAAGGAAGAGGGACGAGCGAGCAGTACTTC.